Presented here are 19 T cell receptor beta chains from one specimen sequenced in a study of T cell responses to AZD1222 COVID-19 vaccine. The assay was immunoSEQ multiplex PCR, and TCRdb's table has in-frame clones only and misses some. The table has 120,000 to 150,000 clones, roughly 84% seen once. Sequencing was performed on peripheral blood, taken 28 days after the second AZD1222 dose. These receptors were obtained from an adult who received the AZD1222 COVID-19 vaccine.

V is TRBV27 and J is TRBJ1-1; possibly TRBD1 for D (5 bases). The CDR3 length is 13 residues. The ends were cut back, 7 bases at V and 4 bases at J, with 13 bases in the middle. CDR1 is MNHEY and CDR2 is SMNVEV in the germline V gene (reference sequence). The CDR3 here is CASTSWRGTEAFF. CDR3 sequence (DNA): TGTGCCAGCACTTCCTGGAGGGGCACTGAAGCTTTCTTT.

V is TRBV2 and J is TRBJ1-4, with TRBD1 matching over 7 bases. The CDR3 consists of 16 residues. V gave up 8 bases and J gave up 7 bases; unmatched junction bases: 16. Germline V gene lookup returns CDR1 SNHLY and CDR2 FYNNEI. The CDR3 DNA is TGTGCCAGCCAACACCTCGTGGGGACAGACCGTGAAAAACTGTTTTTT. Protein: CASQHLVGTDREKLFF.

The genes are TRBV19 and TRBJ2-3; D ambiguous. CDR1 and CDR2 (germline): LNHDA, SQIVND (reference sequence). This CDR3 has 15 residues. With 7 bases removed from V and 1 base from J, the gap between germline ends came to 15 bases. The CDR3 region is CASKVVRAGTDTQYF. CDR3 DNA: TGTGCCAGTAAGGTCGTACGGGCGGGCACAGATACGCAGTATTTT.

The chain is built from TRBV7-2 and TRBJ2-2, with 9 bases fitting TRBD2. V lost 0 bases and J lost 4; bases outside the gene matches: 6. There are 17 residues in the CDR3. Per the germline V gene, CDR1 is SGHTA and CDR2 is FQGNSA. This CDR3 reads CASSLASGSTGTGELFF. In DNA form, the CDR3 reads TGTGCCAGCAGCTTAGCTAGCGGGAGCACCGGCACCGGGGAGCTGTTTTTT.

This clone turned up a few times. The rearrangement joins TRBV3-1 (or the pseudogene TRBV3-2) to TRBJ2-7; TRBD2 matches at 8 bases. Trimming removed 1 base from V and 3 bases from J; junction bases left unmatched: 2. In germline, CDR1 is LGHDT, CDR2 YNNKEL (reference sequence). The length of the CDR3 is 14 residues. CDR3 amino acids: CASSQAGGDYEQYF. CDR3 coding DNA: TGTGCCAGCAGCCAAGCGGGAGGGGACTACGAGCAGTACTTC.

The CDR3 protein is CASSIGRPMNTEAFF. DNA for the CDR3: TGTGCCAGTAGTATAGGTCGTCCGATGAACACTGAAGCTTTCTTT. The rearrangement links TRBV19 to TRBJ1-1; D is uncertain. The germline CDR1 and CDR2 sequences are LNHDA and SQIVND (reference sequence). V was trimmed by 1 base and J by 0 bases, leaving 9 bases between them. The CDR3 spans 15 residues.

This sequence joins TRBV11-2 and TRBJ2-7; D remains ambiguous. The germline CDR1 and CDR2 sequences are SGHAT and FQNNGV. The V end was cut by 5 bases, the J end by 3 bases, with 8 bases between. The CDR3 is made up of 12 amino acids. CDR3 loop: CASSKGYYEQYF. The CDR3 nucleotides read TGTGCCAGCAGCAAAGGGTACTACGAGCAGTACTTC.

The genes are TRBV4-2 and TRBJ2-1; D unclear. This CDR3 has 16 residues. The germline gives CDR1 LGHNA, CDR2 YNFKEQ. Deletions cut 4 bases from V and 0 bases from J, with 13 bases between. DNA of the CDR3: TGTGCCAGCAGCCCGAAGGGCCCGAGCTCCTACAATGAGCAGTTCTTC. Amino acids: CASSPKGPSSYNEQFF.

This clone was recorded once. This rearrangement joins TRBV7-9 to TRBJ2-3, with TRBD1 identical over 7 bases. The CDR3 runs 16 residues. The ends lost 5 bases at V and 0 bases at J; junction bases unmatched: 8. Germline values: CDR1 SEHNR, CDR2 FQNEAQ (reference sequence). The CDR3 reads CASSALWTGSTDTQYF. The CDR3 DNA follows: TGTGCCAGCAGCGCCCTCTGGACAGGAAGCACAGATACGCAGTATTTT.

The J gene is TRBJ1-6, the V gene TRBV7-9; 8 bases map to TRBD1. This CDR3 spans 14 amino acids. Germline lookup yields CDR1 SEHNR and CDR2 FQNEAQ (reference sequence). Losses at the gene ends were 5 bases for V and 7 bases for J; bases not matched to a gene: 4. The CDR3 coding sequence is TGTGCCAGCAGCGCGACAGGGGAAAATTCACCCCTCCACTTT. This translates into CASSATGENSPLHF.

In its sample, this clone was seen a few times. The J gene is TRBJ1-5, the V gene TRBV30; 8 bases are shared with TRBD1. CDR1 is GTSNPN and CDR2 is SVGIG in the germline V gene (reference sequence). The CDR3 covers 13 residues. J lost 7 bases, V lost 5 bases, and 7 bases had no gene match. The CDR3 DNA follows: TGTGCCTGGGACAGGGGTTTAGGACAGCCCCAGCATTTT. Amino acids: CAWDRGLGQPQHF.

This clone appeared once. The gene calls are TRBV30 and TRBJ1-5, with D perhaps matching TRBD1 (5 bases). The CDR3 is made up of 15 amino acids. The V gene's germline CDR1 is GTSNPN and CDR2 SVGIG (reference sequence). V gave up 5 bases and J gave up 1 base, with 15 bases separating them. The CDR3 sequence: CAWDQGRVSNQPQHF. The CDR3 nucleotides are TGTGCCTGGGACCAGGGCAGGGTGAGCAATCAGCCCCAGCATTTT.

The chain carries TRBV10-2 and TRBJ2-1; a weak D match, TRBD2 (6 bases). Per germline, CDR1 WSHSY and CDR2 SAAADI. Trimming took off 2 bases at V and 12 bases at J, with 20 bases between the two ends. The CDR3 consists of 15 residues. The CDR3 spells CASSEGVAALWRQFF. CDR3 sequence (DNA): TGCGCCAGCAGTGAGGGGGTAGCGGCATTGTGGAGGCAGTTCTTC.

This clone was observed a single time. The chain joins TRBV7-9 to TRBJ2-3; D gene unclear. Germline values: CDR1 SEHNR, CDR2 FQNEAQ (reference sequence). Trimming removed 6 bases from V and 4 bases from J, with 11 bases in between. The CDR3 totals 13 residues. The CDR3 sequence: CASRNPTADTQYF. Written as DNA, the CDR3 is TGTGCCAGCAGGAACCCTACGGCAGATACGCAGTATTTT.

This clone has just a few counts. The chain links TRBV30 to TRBJ1-1; 9 bases match TRBD1. This CDR3 has 15 amino acids. Germline assignment: CDR1 GTSNPN and CDR2 SVGIG (reference sequence). V lost 0 bases, J lost 6 bases, and 8 bases stayed unmatched. The CDR3 protein is CAWSVSPRQGAEAFF. The CDR3 coding sequence is TGTGCCTGGAGTGTATCCCCGCGACAGGGGGCTGAAGCTTTCTTT.

The genes are TRBV6-5 and TRBJ1-2; D perhaps matches TRBD1 (5 bases). The V and J ends lost 2 bases and 7 bases respectively, with 17 bases between them. The CDR3 contains 15 residues. Germline V gives CDR1 MNHEY, CDR2 SVGAGI. As DNA, the CDR3 is TGTGCCAGCAGTTACCATGGGGGTCTGTCGGGTGGCTACACCTTC. Amino acid sequence: CASSYHGGLSGGYTF.

This clone was recorded only once. V usage is TRBV7-9 and J usage is TRBJ2-3, with D hard to call. V shed 4 bases and J shed 2 bases, with 7 bases lying between them. In germline, CDR1 is SEHNR, CDR2 FQNEAQ (reference sequence). CDR3 length equals 13 residues. The CDR3 DNA sequence: TGTGCCAGCAGCTGGACCAACACAGATACGCAGTATTTT. Protein sequence: CASSWTNTDTQYF.

The rearrangement links TRBV19 to TRBJ1-5; D gene unclear. Germline V gene data show CDR1 as LNHDA and CDR2 as SQIVND (reference sequence). Trimming removed 1 base at V and 6 bases at J, with 13 bases between. CDR3 size: 15 residues. In DNA, the CDR3 is TGTGCCAGTAGTATAGGTAACAGTCCCCCTCAGCCCCAGCATTTT. It encodes CASSIGNSPPQPQHF.

CDR3 in amino acids: CAWTLLGILHKEDYGYTF. The CDR3, as DNA: TGTGCCTGGACTCTTCTGGGGATACTACATAAAGAAGACTATGGCTACACCTTC. The chain combines TRBV30 with TRBJ1-2; D remains ambiguous. Germline assignment: CDR1 GTSNPN and CDR2 SVGIG (reference sequence). This CDR3 has 18 residues. Trimming left V 4 bases short and J 3 bases short, with 27 bases between.